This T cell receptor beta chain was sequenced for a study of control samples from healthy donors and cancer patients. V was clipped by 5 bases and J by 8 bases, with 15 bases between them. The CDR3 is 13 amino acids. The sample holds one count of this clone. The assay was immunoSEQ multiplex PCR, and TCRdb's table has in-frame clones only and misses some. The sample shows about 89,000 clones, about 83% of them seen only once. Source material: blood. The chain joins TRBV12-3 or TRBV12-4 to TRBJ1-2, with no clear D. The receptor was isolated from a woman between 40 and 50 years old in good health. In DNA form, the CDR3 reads TGTGCCAGCAGTATCTCCCGGGGAACCGGCTACACCTTC. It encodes CASSISRGTGYTF.